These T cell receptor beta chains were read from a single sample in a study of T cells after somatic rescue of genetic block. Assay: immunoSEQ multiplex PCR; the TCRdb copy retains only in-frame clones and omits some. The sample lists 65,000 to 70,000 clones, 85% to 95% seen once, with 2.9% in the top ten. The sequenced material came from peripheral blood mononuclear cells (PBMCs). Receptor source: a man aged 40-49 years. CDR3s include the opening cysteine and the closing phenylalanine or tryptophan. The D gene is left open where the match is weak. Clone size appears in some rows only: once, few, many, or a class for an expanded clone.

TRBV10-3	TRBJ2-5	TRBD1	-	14	TGTGCCATTTCCCCGGGACAGGGTTTCGAGACCCAGTACTTC	CAISPGQGFETQYF
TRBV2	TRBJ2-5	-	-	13	TGTGCCAGCAGTGCGGACAGCCAAGAGACCCAGTACTTC	CASSADSQETQYF
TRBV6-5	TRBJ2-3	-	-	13	TGTGCCAGCAGGGAGACAGCCACAGATACGCAGTATTTT	CASRETATDTQYF
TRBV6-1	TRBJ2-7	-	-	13	TGTGCCACCGTGAAAGACCCGACCTACGAGCAGTACTTC	CATVKDPTYEQYF
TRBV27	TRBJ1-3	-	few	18	TGTGCCAGCAGTTCAACCTGGGCACGGAGTGGCTCTGGAAACACCATATATTTT	CASSSTWARSGSGNTIYF
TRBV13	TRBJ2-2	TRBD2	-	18	TGTGCCAGCAGCTTATTCCGCTGGACTAGCGGGACGGACGGGGAGCTGTTTTTT	CASSLFRWTSGTDGELFF
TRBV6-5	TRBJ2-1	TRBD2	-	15	TGTGCCAGCAGTTTGCTAGCGGGAGTAGGCAATGAGCAGTTCTTC	CASSLLAGVGNEQFF
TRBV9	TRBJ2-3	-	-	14	TGTGCCAGCAGCGTAGCTCGGGAGACAGATACGCAGTATTTT	CASSVARETDTQYF
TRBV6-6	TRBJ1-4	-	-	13	TGTGCCAGCAGGGGACTGCCTAATGAAAAACTGTTTTTT	CASRGLPNEKLFF
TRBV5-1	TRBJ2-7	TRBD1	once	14	TGCGCCAGCCGCCAGGGACAGGGAGCCTACGAGCAGTACTTC	CASRQGQGAYEQYF
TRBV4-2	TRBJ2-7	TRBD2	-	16	TGTGCCAGCAGCCAAGCTAGCGGGAGGTTCTCCTACGAGCAGTACTTC	CASSQASGRFSYEQYF
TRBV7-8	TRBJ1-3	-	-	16	TGTGCCAGCAGCTTAGGGGTGGGAGAGGGGGGAAACACCATATATTTT	CASSLGVGEGGNTIYF
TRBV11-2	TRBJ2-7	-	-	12	TGTGCCAGCAGTTTTTGGGACCTCGAGCAGTACTTC	CASSFWDLEQYF
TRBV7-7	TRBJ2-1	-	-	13	TGTGCTAGCAGCCTATACATAAACAATGAGCAGTTCTTC	CASSLYINNEQFF
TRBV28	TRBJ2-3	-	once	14	TGTGCCAGCAGCACGGGTGGCTGGCCAGATACGCAGTATTTT	CASSTGGWPDTQYF
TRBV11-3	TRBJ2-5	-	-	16	TGTGCCAGCAGCATCCCCAAAAATACTTACCAAGAGACCCAGTACTTC	CASSIPKNTYQETQYF